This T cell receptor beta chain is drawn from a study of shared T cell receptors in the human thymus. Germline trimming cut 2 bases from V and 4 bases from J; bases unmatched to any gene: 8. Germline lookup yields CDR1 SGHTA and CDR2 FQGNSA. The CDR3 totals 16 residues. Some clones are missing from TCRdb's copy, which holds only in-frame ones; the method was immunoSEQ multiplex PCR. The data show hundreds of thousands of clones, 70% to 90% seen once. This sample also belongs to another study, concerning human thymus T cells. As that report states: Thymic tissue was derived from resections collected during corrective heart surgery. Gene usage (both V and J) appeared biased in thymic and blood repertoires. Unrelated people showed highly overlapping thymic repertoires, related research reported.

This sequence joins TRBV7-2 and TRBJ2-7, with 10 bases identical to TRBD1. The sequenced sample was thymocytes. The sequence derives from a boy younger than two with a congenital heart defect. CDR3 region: CASSLLTGTGVYEQYF. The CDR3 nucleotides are TGTGCCAGCAGCTTATTAACCGGGACAGGGGTGTACGAGCAGTACTTC.